Below, 26 T cell receptor beta chains from the same sample are listed, as sequenced in a study of T cells in Graves' hyperthyroidism and ophthalmopathy. RNA transcripts served as the template for amplifying TCR beta CDR3 regions. When the TCR CDR3 underwent first-round RT-PCR, the HTBI primer set was used. TCRdb redid the calling of the multiplex PCR reads with MiXCR, one entry per CDR3 protein. This table holds 660,000 or so distinct CDR3 sequences, less than 25% found once. The sample comprised blood. Every receptor here comes from a man younger than 45 with Graves' ophthalmopathy.

This clonotype was found a few times. The rearrangement uses TRBV29-1 and TRBJ1-2, with 7 nucleotides matching TRBD1. J gave up 2 bases and V 4 bases, and 7 bases lay outside the gene matches. Germline CDR1 is SQVTM and CDR2 is ANQGSEA. This CDR3 has 14 residues. The CDR3 loop is CSVATDRDNYGYTF. CDR3 DNA sequence: TGCAGCGTTGCAACAGACAGGGACAACTATGGCTACACCTTC.

This clonotype was observed many times. The rearrangement joins TRBV24-1 to TRBJ2-7; weak D call: TRBD2 (6 bases). Germline V gives CDR1 KGHDR, CDR2 SFDVKD. Trimming pared 3 bases from V and 4 bases from J, leaving 9 bases between. The CDR3 has 13 amino acids. The CDR3 sequence: CATSDGGGYEQYF. CDR3 DNA: TGTGCCACCAGTGATGGGGGAGGATACGAGCAGTACTTC.

The chain uses TRBV5-6 and TRBJ2-1, with D unclear. V was shortened by 1 base and J by 6 bases, with 17 bases between the two germline ends. The CDR3 totals 16 residues. Germline V gene lookup returns CDR1 SGHDT and CDR2 YYEEEE. The CDR3 DNA follows: TGTGCCAGCAGCTTGTCCTTACAAGGGATTTTCAATGAGCAGTTCTTC. Its translation is CASSLSLQGIFNEQFF. The full variable domain, in which reference TRBV5-6 and TRBJ2-1 provide the parts outside the CDR3, is DAGVTQSPTHLIKTRGQQVTLRCSPKSGHDTVSWYQQALGQGPQFIFQYYEEEERQRGNFPDRFSGHQFPNYSSELNVNALLLGDSALYLCASSLSLQGIFNEQFFGPGTRLTVL.

The sample holds a few counts of this clonotype. The chain is built from TRBV7-9 and TRBJ1-1; perhaps TRBD1 as D (5 bases). This CDR3 has 14 residues. Between the trimmed V and J ends, which lost 3 bases and 5 bases, there was a span of 13 bases. Germline loops: CDR1 SEHNR, CDR2 FQNEAQ (reference sequence). The CDR3 nucleotides read TGTGCCAGCAGCTTCGGGGCGAGCGGGACTGAAGCTTTCTTT. This codes for CASSFGASGTEAFF.

A note on this clonotype: A junction end diverges from the germline sequence, so it may reflect a read error. The chain carries TRBV6-1 and TRBJ1-2; D is ambiguous. The CDR3 consists of 14 residues. Germline CDR1 and CDR2: MNHNS and SASEGT. The CDR3 is CASSEASSNCGYTF. The CDR3 coding sequence is TGTGCCAGCAGTGAAGCTTCCTCTAACTGTGGCTACACCTTC.

This clonotype was counted many times. The J gene is TRBJ2-5, the V gene TRBV6-2 or TRBV6-3; 7 nucleotides align to TRBD1. V lost 0 bases, J lost 3 bases, and 13 bases stayed unmatched. Germline CDR1 MNHEY, CDR2 SVGEGT. The CDR3 is 18 residues long. The CDR3 sequence is CASSYSFRQGRVEETQYF. DNA for the CDR3: TGTGCCAGCAGTTACTCATTTCGACAGGGACGTGTCGAAGAGACCCAGTACTTC.

The V call is TRBV7-3, the J call TRBJ2-7, with 10 bases that match TRBD2. CDR3 size: 15 residues. Germline CDR1 and CDR2: SGHTA and FQGTGA. Trimming cost V 5 bases and J 5 bases; bases outside gene matches: 9. CDR3 region: CASSIVAGGIDEQYF. In DNA, the CDR3 is TGTGCCAGCAGCATTGTAGCGGGAGGAATCGACGAGCAGTACTTC.

This clonotype has ten or more counts. The chain joins TRBV12-3 or TRBV12-4 to TRBJ2-5, with D possibly TRBD2 on 5 matching bases. Between the trimmed V and J ends, which lost 6 bases and 5 bases, there was a span of 13 bases. The CDR3 has 13 residues. CDR3 residues: CASSRTSFETQYF. DNA for the CDR3: TGTGCCAGCAGCCGTACTAGTTTTGAGACCCAGTACTTC.

The chain employs TRBV20-1 and TRBJ2-1; tentative D call: TRBD2 (5 bases). The CDR3 totals 12 residues. Germline V gene lookup returns CDR1 DFQATT and CDR2 SNEGSKA (reference sequence). V shed 1 base and J shed 6 bases, with 7 bases lying between them. The CDR3 spells CSARGELNEQFF. The CDR3, as DNA: TGCAGTGCTAGAGGGGAGCTCAATGAGCAGTTCTTC.

This clonotype came up a few times. The chain carries TRBV18 and TRBJ1-4; no definite D call. CDR1 is KGHSH and CDR2 is LQKENI in the germline V gene. The CDR3 has 14 amino acids. Trimming removed 2 bases at V and 4 bases at J, with 8 bases between. The CDR3 is CASSPRENNEKLFF. In nucleotides, the CDR3 is TGTGCCAGCTCACCAAGGGAAAATAATGAAAAACTGTTTTTT.

In its sample, this clonotype was seen a few times. The V call is TRBV5-1, the J call TRBJ1-2; 9 nucleotides line up with TRBD1. This CDR3 spans 14 amino acids. Looked up from germline, CDR1 is SGHRS and CDR2 is YFSETQ. V trimming: 4 bases; J trimming: 7 bases; junction bases outside the gene matches: 8. This CDR3 is CASSGDREMAGYTF. The CDR3 region has the DNA TGCGCCAGCAGCGGGGACAGGGAAATGGCTGGCTACACCTTC.

This clonotype was found once. The chain uses TRBV10-2 and TRBJ1-1, with a tentative D call TRBD1 (5 bases). CDR3 length: 11 residues. Trimming stripped 3 bases from V and 11 bases from J, with 10 bases between. Germline V lookup: CDR1 WSHSY, CDR2 SAAADI. The CDR3 bases are TGCGCCAGCAGTGAACCCGGGACCGCTTTCTTT. It encodes CASSEPGTAFF.

The table lists this clonotype with many counts. The J gene is TRBJ1-1, the V gene TRBV28; no clear D. Trimming took 6 bases from V and 0 from J, leaving 8 bases between them. The CDR3 contains 13 residues. Germline CDR1 reads MDHEN; CDR2 reads SYDVKM. DNA of the CDR3: TGTGCCAGCAGGGGCGGACTGAACACTGAAGCTTTCTTT. Translating gives CASRGGLNTEAFF.

There are many counts of this clonotype. The chain links TRBV11-2 to TRBJ2-1; 13 nucleotides match TRBD2. CDR1 and CDR2 (germline): SGHAT, FQNNGV. With V trimmed by 4 bases and J by 7 bases, 4 bases remained unmatched. This CDR3 has 15 residues. The CDR3 coding sequence is TGTGCCAGCAGCTGGACTAGCGGGAGTCAGAATGAGCAGTTCTTC. It translates to CASSWTSGSQNEQFF.

This chain links TRBV10-1 with TRBJ2-3, with 11 bases that match TRBD2. The CDR3 is made up of 16 amino acids. Per germline, CDR1 WNHNN and CDR2 SYGVQD (reference sequence). Trimming cost V 0 bases and J 6 bases; bases outside gene matches: 5. CDR3: CASSESKLAGVDTQYF. CDR3 DNA: TGCGCCAGCAGTGAGTCGAAACTAGCGGGAGTGGATACGCAGTATTTT.

This clonotype was detected a few times. This chain connects TRBV4-1 to TRBJ2-1, with D tentatively TRBD2 (5 bases). Trimming took 0 bases from V and 9 from J, leaving 24 bases between them. Germline V gives CDR1 MGHRA, CDR2 YSYEKL. This CDR3 has 18 amino acids. The CDR3 protein is CASSQETDYVLRGSEQFF. The CDR3 DNA reads as TGCGCCAGCAGCCAAGAAACGGATTATGTACTCCGAGGGAGTGAGCAGTTCTTC.

The gene calls are TRBV29-1 and TRBJ2-7; D is perhaps TRBD1 (6 bases). Per the germline V gene, CDR1 is SQVTM and CDR2 is ANQGSEA. The V end lost 5 bases, the J end lost 2 bases, and 19 bases lay between the germline ends. CDR3 length equals 15 residues. CDR3: CSVFGRGRRTYEQYF. DNA for the CDR3: TGCAGCGTTTTCGGCAGGGGACGCCGTACCTACGAGCAGTACTTC.

This clonotype was seen ten or more times. The chain employs TRBV7-9 and TRBJ2-3, with 8 bases that match TRBD2. The CDR3 contains 13 residues. The ends lost 5 bases at V and 6 bases at J; junction bases unmatched: 4. Germline V gene lookup returns CDR1 SEHNR and CDR2 FQNEAQ (reference sequence). The CDR3 bases are TGTGCCAGCAGCCACGCTAGCGGGGATACGCAGTATTTT. Translated: CASSHASGDTQYF.

The chain has TRBV18 and TRBJ2-1; 8 bases are a match to TRBD2. The length of the CDR3 is 14 residues. J gave up 7 bases and V 2 bases, and 4 bases lay outside the gene matches. The V gene's germline CDR1 is KGHSH and CDR2 LQKENI. The CDR3 here is CASSPGSGTNEQFF. The CDR3 bases are TGTGCCAGCTCACCAGGTAGCGGGACGAATGAGCAGTTCTTC. The full variable domain, completed using reference TRBV18 and TRBJ2-1, is NAGVMQNPRHLVRRRGQEARLRCSPMKGHSHVYWYRQLPEEGLKFMVYLQKENIIDESGMPKERFSAEFPKEGPSILRIQQVVRGDSAAYFCASSPGSGTNEQFFGPGTRLTVL.

This clonotype was found a few times. The V call is TRBV4-1, the J call TRBJ1-1; TRBD1 matches at 7 bases. The CDR3 runs 15 residues. The V gene's germline CDR1 is MGHRA and CDR2 YSYEKL. Trimming removed 2 bases from V and 3 bases from J; junction bases left unmatched: 6. The CDR3 bases are TGCGCCAGCAGCCAACCGACAGGGAAATACACTGAAGCTTTCTTT. This gives the protein CASSQPTGKYTEAFF.

The J gene is TRBJ2-3, the V gene TRBV14; D is unresolved. Trimming cost V 6 bases and J 6 bases, with 7 bases left between them. This CDR3 has 11 amino acids. The germline V gene encodes CDR1 SGHDN and CDR2 FVKESK. DNA for the CDR3: TGTGCCAGCAGTCAGTGGGATACGCAGTATTTT. Protein product: CASSQWDTQYF.

This sequence joins TRBV9 and TRBJ2-5; D unresolved. The length of the CDR3 is 11 residues. Germline V gene sequence: CDR1 SGDLS, CDR2 YYNGEE. V lost 0 bases and J lost 7, with 4 bases in between. The CDR3: CASSVDGTQYF. CDR3 in DNA: TGTGCCAGCAGCGTAGACGGGACCCAGTACTTC.

This clonotype has more than one count but fewer than ten. V gene TRBV7-9 combines with J gene TRBJ1-2; TRBD1 matches 9 bases. The CDR3 covers 16 residues. V trimming: 2 bases; J trimming: 8 bases; junction bases outside the gene matches: 12. Germline V gene lookup returns CDR1 SEHNR and CDR2 FQNEAQ (reference sequence). CDR3 in amino acids: CASSLSPPGQGGGYTF. The CDR3 nucleotides read TGTGCCAGCAGCTTATCCCCTCCGGGACAGGGTGGCGGCTACACCTTC.

This chain joins TRBV28 and TRBJ2-1; 8 bases agree with TRBD1. After removal of 4 bases from V and 2 bases from J, the junction contained 10 bases not matched to a gene. From germline, CDR1 is MDHEN and CDR2 SYDVKM. This CDR3 contains 17 residues. The CDR3: CASSSERTGITYNEQFF. CDR3 coding DNA: TGTGCCAGCAGTTCCGAACGGACAGGGATAACCTACAATGAGCAGTTCTTC.

This clonotype was counted between two and nine times. The J gene is TRBJ2-1, the V gene TRBV30; TRBD1 or TRBD2 may be the D gene (6 bases each). CDR1 GTSNPN and CDR2 SVGIG come from the germline V gene (reference sequence). The CDR3 is made up of 16 amino acids. Written as DNA, the CDR3 is TGTGCTTCCACCGGGGGCGATGGTGTTGAACACAATGAGCAGTTCTTC. Translated: CASTGGDGVEHNEQFF.

This clonotype occurred a few times. This chain joins TRBV12-5 and TRBJ1-2, with a weak D call TRBD1 (6 bases). This CDR3 region has 18 residues. V lost 5 bases to trimming and J lost 5 bases, with 27 bases between them. Per germline, CDR1 LGHNT and CDR2 FRNRAP. The CDR3 is CASGIEQGPRGMWYGYTF. CDR3 DNA sequence: TGTGCTAGTGGTATCGAACAGGGCCCCCGAGGTATGTGGTATGGCTACACCTTC. Complete variable domain (other parts from reference TRBV12-5 and TRBJ1-2): DARVTQTPRHKVTEMGQEVTMRCQPILGHNTVFWYRQTMMQGLELLAYFRNRAPLDDSGMPKDRFSAEMPDATLATLKIQPSEPRDSAVYFCASGIEQGPRGMWYGYTFGSGTRLTVV.